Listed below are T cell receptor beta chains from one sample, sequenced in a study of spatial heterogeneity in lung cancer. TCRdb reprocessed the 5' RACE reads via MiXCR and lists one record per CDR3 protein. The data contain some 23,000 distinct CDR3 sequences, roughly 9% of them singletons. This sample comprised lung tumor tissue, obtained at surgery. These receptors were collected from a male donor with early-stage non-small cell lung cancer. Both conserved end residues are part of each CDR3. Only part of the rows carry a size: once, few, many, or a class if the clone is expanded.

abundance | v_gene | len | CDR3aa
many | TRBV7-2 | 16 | CASSLLAGGPEDTQYF
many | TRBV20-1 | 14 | CSAVRSGRTYEQYF
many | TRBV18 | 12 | CASSSGDYEQYF
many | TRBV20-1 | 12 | CSAREGNYEQYF
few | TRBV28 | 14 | CASSGTGGSQPQHF
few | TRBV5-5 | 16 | CASSLRTRAGTYEQYF
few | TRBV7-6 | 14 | CASSFTGDGETQYF
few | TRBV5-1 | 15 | CASSLGHREVDTQYF
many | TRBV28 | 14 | CASREGGPAEKLFF
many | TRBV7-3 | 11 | CASSPKEKLFF
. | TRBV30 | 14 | CAWSEPGRDEKLFF
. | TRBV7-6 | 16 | CASSRFGAGGTDTQYF
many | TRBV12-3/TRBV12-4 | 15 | CASSFRAPSTDTQYF
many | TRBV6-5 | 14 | CASSSGRSLYGYTF
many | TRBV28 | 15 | CASSSQGAEDYGYTF
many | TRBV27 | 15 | CASSSGGHLNTEAFF
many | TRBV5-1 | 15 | CASSLGPSPDYEQYF
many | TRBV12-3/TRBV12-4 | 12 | CASSSLAYEQYF
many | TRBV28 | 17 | CASSPGRGRSSYNEQFF
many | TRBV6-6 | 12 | CASSRAGNTIYF
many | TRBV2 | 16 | CASSDLRTGDTGELFF
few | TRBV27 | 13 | CASKRGGWTEAFF
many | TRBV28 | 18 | CASTFMRGGSGSLDTQYF
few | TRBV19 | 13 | CASSAGQGYEQYF
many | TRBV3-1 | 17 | CASKGEGGTSGKNEQFF
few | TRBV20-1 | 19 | CSARDSGLAGDHYSYEQYF
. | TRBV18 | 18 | CASSPRAMEISGANVLTF
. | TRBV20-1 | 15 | CSARATSGRGETQYF
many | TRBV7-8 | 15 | CASSPRTSGGDEQFF
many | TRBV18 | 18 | CASSQVSGRGSFHETQYF
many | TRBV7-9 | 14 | CASSLGTAGHEQYF
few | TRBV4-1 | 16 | CASSPGTGPNTGELFF
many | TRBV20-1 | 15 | CSASRTSGSTGELFF
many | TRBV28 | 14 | CASSPTVSGNTIYF
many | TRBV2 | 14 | CASYGEGARTEAFF
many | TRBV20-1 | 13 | CSANEGLHYGYTF
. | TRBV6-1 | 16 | CASSEYSRQGLDEQYF